Listed here are 14 T cell receptor beta chains from one sample, sequenced in a study of metastatic and nonmetastatic thyroid tumors. Through MiXCR, TCRdb re-clonotyped the PCR reads. Of roughly 5,900 clones listed, about 25% were seen once; the top ten hold 11%. Patients underwent thyroid surgery, and none had received any treatment before it. Sequenced input: adjacent normal tissue. The receptors shown here come from a male donor with papillary thyroid cancer or a benign thyroid nodule (not recorded which). Some clones in this sample may be carry-over from other donors' samples.

The rearrangement links TRBV20-1 to TRBJ1-1; D not resolved. Germline V gives CDR1 DFQATT, CDR2 SNEGSKA (reference sequence). CDR3 length: 11 residues. The V and J ends lost 4 bases and 11 bases respectively, with 14 bases between them. CDR3: CSATPLQDAFF. DNA of the CDR3: TGCAGTGCTACACCGCTGCAGGATGCTTTCTTT.

The sample holds many counts of this clone. The genes are TRBV27 and TRBJ1-5; the D gene is possibly TRBD1 (5 bases). Deletions cut 7 bases from V and 0 bases from J, with 10 bases between. CDR3 length: 14 residues. CDR1 and CDR2 from the germline V gene are MNHEY and SMNVEV (reference sequence). The CDR3 loop is CASNRDASNQPQHF. In DNA form, the CDR3 reads TGTGCCAGCAACCGGGACGCTAGCAATCAGCCCCAGCATTTT.

Only one count was recorded for this clone. This chain connects TRBV5-5 to TRBJ1-2; D unclear. This CDR3 spans 16 amino acids. Per the germline V gene, CDR1 is SGHKS and CDR2 is YYEKEE (reference sequence). Trimming took 2 bases from V and 0 from J, leaving 14 bases between them. CDR3 loop: CASSLGWGEANYGYTF. The CDR3 DNA is TGTGCCAGCAGCTTAGGCTGGGGAGAGGCTAACTATGGCTACACCTTC. The full variable domain, its missing parts supplied by reference TRBV5-5 and TRBJ1-2, is DAGVTQSPTHLIKTRGQQVTLRCSPISGHKSVSWYQQVLGQGPQFIFQYYEKEERGRGNFPDRFSARQFPNYSSELNVNALLLGDSALYLCASSLGWGEANYGYTFGSGTRLTVV.

J is TRBJ2-1 and V is TRBV5-5, with a weak D call TRBD2 (7 bases). The ends were cut back, 3 bases at V and 9 bases at J, with 13 bases in the middle. The CDR3 covers 13 residues. Germline-derived CDR1 and CDR2 are SGHKS and YYEKEE (reference sequence). The CDR3 bases are TGTGCCAGCAGCTCAAGGGGAGGGGGTGAGCAGTTCTTC. Translating gives CASSSRGGGEQFF.

This clone is deemed medium-sized (0.01 to 0.1%). The V gene is TRBV9, the J gene TRBJ2-7; D unresolved. The CDR3 loop spans 14 amino acids. The germline V and J ends were trimmed by 1 base and 0 bases, with 8 bases remaining between them. The germline gives CDR1 SGDLS, CDR2 YYNGEE. In nucleotides, the CDR3 is TGTGCCAGCAGCGTAACGCGGAGCTCCTACGAGCAGTACTTC. Encoded protein: CASSVTRSSYEQYF.

The chain joins TRBV11-2 to TRBJ1-3; D is undetermined. V lost 2 bases and J 2 bases, leaving 13 bases between the germline ends. Germline V lookup: CDR1 SGHAT, CDR2 FQNNGV. The CDR3 runs 16 residues. The CDR3 DNA is TGTGCCAGCAGCTTATATCCCGCTTCGGCTGGAAACACCATATATTTT. Amino acid sequence: CASSLYPASAGNTIYF.

This clone rates as medium-sized. This sequence joins TRBV27 and TRBJ1-4, with 10 nucleotides matching TRBD1. This CDR3 has 18 amino acids. Germline V gives CDR1 MNHEY, CDR2 SMNVEV (reference sequence). V trimming: 2 bases; J trimming: 0 bases; junction bases outside the gene matches: 6. The CDR3 reads CASSLTGTGVATNEKLFF. In nucleotides, the CDR3 is TGTGCCAGCAGTTTAACCGGGACAGGGGTTGCAACTAATGAAAAACTGTTTTTT.

Regarding this clone: Other DNA sequences from this sample encode an identical CDR3 as well. The chain recombines TRBV4-1 with TRBJ1-1; no clear D gene. The CDR3 totals 13 residues. Per germline, CDR1 MGHRA and CDR2 YSYEKL. Deletions cut 4 bases from V and 0 bases from J, with 6 bases between. Here the CDR3 DNA reads TGCGCCAGCAGCCTAGGATTGAACACTGAAGCTTTCTTT. It translates to CASSLGLNTEAFF.

The chain has TRBV15 and TRBJ2-5, with D possibly matching TRBD1 (5 bases). Trimming took off 0 bases at V and 5 bases at J, with 7 bases between the two ends. CDR3 length: 13 amino acids. Germline CDR1 reads LNHNV; CDR2 reads YYDKDF (reference sequence). The CDR3 here is CATSREKGETQYF. Written as DNA, the CDR3 is TGTGCCACCAGCAGAGAGAAGGGGGAGACCCAGTACTTC.

By frequency in the sample, this clone is medium-sized. CDR3: CASSLEVVSSYEQYF. In DNA, the CDR3 is TGTGCCAGCAGCTTAGAGGTAGTCAGTTCCTACGAGCAGTACTTC. The chain links TRBV7-2 to TRBJ2-7; no clear D gene. Trimming shortened V by 1 base and J by 1 base, and 11 bases separated the two germline ends. Germline V gene lookup returns CDR1 SGHTA and CDR2 FQGNSA. The CDR3 is made up of 15 amino acids.

The chain recombines TRBV6-1 with TRBJ2-7, with D uncertain. Trimming pared 5 bases from V and 0 bases from J, leaving 14 bases between. Germline CDR1 MNHNS, CDR2 SASEGT. This CDR3 is 15 amino acids long. CDR3 protein: CASSPLSVFSYEQYF. The CDR3 DNA is TGTGCCAGCAGTCCGTTGTCTGTATTCTCCTACGAGCAGTACTTC.

This clone was detected ten times or more. A read error may explain this, as a much larger clone is one base away. The V and J genes are TRBV10-3 and TRBJ1-3; no clear D gene. The CDR3 consists of 11 residues. CDR1 and CDR2 from the germline V gene are ENHRY and SYGVKD. CDR3 nucleotide sequence: TGTGCCATCAAATATGGAGACACCATATATTTT. Translation: CAIKYGDTIYF.

About this clone: A much larger clone lies a single base off, so this may be a read error. This sample includes further DNA sequences coding for the same CDR3. V gene TRBV7-8 combines with J gene TRBJ2-7; 8 positions match TRBD1. Trimming cost V 0 bases and J 0 bases; bases outside gene matches: 4. Germline CDR1 reads SGHVS; CDR2 reads FQNEAQ. The CDR3 spans 16 residues. The CDR3 bases are TGTGCCAGCAGCTTAGCCGCAGGGGGCTCCTCCTACGAGCAGTACTTC. This gives the protein CASSLAAGGSSYEQYF. Complete variable domain (other parts from reference TRBV7-8 and TRBJ2-7): GAGVSQSPRYKVAKRGQDVALRCDPISGHVSLFWYQQALGQGPEFLTYFQNEAQLDKSGLPSDRFFAERPEGSVSTLKIQRTQQEDSAVYLCASSLAAGGSSYEQYFGPGTRLTVT.

Worth noting for this clone: Relative to the germline gene, one junction end is altered; a read error may explain this. The J gene is TRBJ2-1, the V gene TRBV18, with a possible D match to TRBD1 (6 bases). CDR1 and CDR2 (germline): KGHSH, LQKENI. The CDR3 has 15 amino acids. The CDR3 protein is CASSPVQGRNNQQFF. CDR3 DNA: TGTGCCAGCTCACCGGTTCAGGGGCGGAACAATCAGCAGTTCTTC.